This T cell receptor (beta chain) derives from a study of blood T cell repertoires in COVID-19. Germline V gives CDR1 MDHEN, CDR2 SYDVKM. This CDR3 is 17 amino acids long. With V trimmed by 4 bases and J by 2 bases, 11 bases remained unmatched. The repertoire was sequenced with immunoSEQ multiplex PCR; TCRdb's copy has only in-frame clones and lacks some. The profile covers tens of thousands of clones, with 65% to 90% appearing a single time and 1.4% to 1.5% taken by the ten largest. The receptor was isolated from a woman aged 55-70 years with acute or convalescent COVID-19. The genes are TRBV28 and TRBJ2-3, with 8 bases that match TRBD1. Sequencing was done on a sample of peripheral blood. In DNA, the CDR3 is TGTGCCAGCAGTTCTGGACAGGGCAACACACTCACAGATACGCAGTATTTT. Translated, it gives CASSSGQGNTLTDTQYF.